Below, 8 T cell receptor beta chains from the same sample are listed, as sequenced in a study of Ad26.COV2.S vaccination and SARS-CoV-2 variants. Here immunoSEQ multiplex PCR was the method, and the copy in TCRdb shows in-frame clones only, minus some. The repertoire holds about 680,000 clones, with more than 80% as singletons. Treatment defined: about 20 received Ad26.COV2.S at low or high dose, single or two shots; about 5 received placebo; per-sample allocation not given. On day 63 after the first injection, vaccine and placebo recipients gave samples. The specimen was peripheral blood, collected in a trial of Ad26.COV2.S vaccine versus placebo. The receptors derive from a person between 18 and 59 years old who received the Ad26.COV2.S COVID-19 vaccine or a placebo.

CDR3 sequence reads: CASSITLITSGRTGELFF. CDR3 DNA sequence: TGTGCCAGCAGCATTACGTTAATTACTAGCGGGAGAACCGGGGAGCTGTTTTTT. J is TRBJ2-2 and V is TRBV7-2; TRBD2 agrees at 11 bases. Per germline, CDR1 SGHTA and CDR2 FQGNSA. Germline trimming cut 5 bases from V and 5 bases from J; bases unmatched to any gene: 13. CDR3 length: 18 amino acids. Together with reference TRBV7-2 and TRBJ2-2, the CDR3 gives the full variable domain: GAGVSQSPSNKVTEKGKDVELRCDPISGHTALYWYRQSLGQGLEFLIYFQGNSAPDKSGLPSDRFSAERTGGSVSTLTIQRTQQEDSAVYLCASSITLITSGRTGELFFGEGSRLTVL.

The rearrangement uses TRBV6-5 and TRBJ2-7; the D gene is possibly TRBD2 (6 bases). Trimming pared 4 bases from V and 4 bases from J, leaving 17 bases between. Germline V gives CDR1 MNHEY, CDR2 SVGAGI. This CDR3 has 15 residues. CDR3 protein: CASSLGGSHVYEQYF. The CDR3 DNA reads as TGTGCCAGCAGTTTGGGGGGTTCCCACGTATACGAGCAGTACTTC.

The chain links TRBV15 to TRBJ1-4; 7 nucleotides match TRBD1. There are 13 residues in the CDR3. The V segment lost 1 base and the J segment 12 bases; nucleotides outside the gene matches: 5. Germline V gene sequence: CDR1 LNHNV, CDR2 YYDKDF (reference sequence). CDR3 amino acids: CATSRANRGELFF. The CDR3 DNA is TGTGCCACCAGCAGAGCTAACAGGGGCGAACTGTTTTTT. Full variable domain (outside the CDR3, taken from reference TRBV15 and TRBJ1-4): DAMVIQNPRYQVTQFGKPVTLSCSQTLNHNVMYWYQQKSSQAPKLLFHYYDKDFNNEADTPDNFQSRRPNTSFCFLDIRSPGLGDTAMYLCATSRANRGELFFGSGTQLSVL.

The chain recombines TRBV6-5 with TRBJ1-6; tentative D call: TRBD1 (5 bases). Germline CDR1 is MNHEY and CDR2 is SVGAGI. The CDR3 has 13 amino acids. V lost 8 bases and J lost 7, with 12 bases in between. In DNA form, the CDR3 reads TGTGCCAGCCTCGGGACGGCCAATTCACCCCTCCACTTT. Amino acids: CASLGTANSPLHF.

The chain joins TRBV6-5 to TRBJ2-7, with a weak D call TRBD1 (6 bases). Germline values: CDR1 MNHEY, CDR2 SVGAGI. Trimming cost V 5 bases and J 1 base, with 9 bases left between them. This CDR3 contains 13 residues. This chain's CDR3 is CASSRDMSYEQYF. CDR3 coding DNA: TGTGCCAGCAGTCGGGACATGTCCTACGAGCAGTACTTC.

This clone was recorded only once. The V call is TRBV6-5, the J call TRBJ2-5; 9 bases agree with TRBD1. Germline values: CDR1 MNHEY, CDR2 SVGAGI. The J segment lost 1 base and the V segment lost 2 bases, leaving 5 bases of the junction unmatched. There are 16 residues in the CDR3. CDR3 sequence (DNA): TGTGCCAGCAGTTACCTCGGGACAGGGACCCAAGAGACCCAGTACTTC. Its protein product is CASSYLGTGTQETQYF.

This sequence joins TRBV6-2 or TRBV6-3 and TRBJ1-1; tentatively, D is TRBD1 (5 bases). This CDR3 is built from 13 residues. In germline, CDR1 is MNHEY, CDR2 SVGEGT. V was pared by 4 bases and J by 6 bases, with 12 bases between. Written as DNA, the CDR3 is TGTGCCAGCAGTTTGGGCAGGGCCCCTGAAGCTTTCTTT. Translating it yields CASSLGRAPEAFF.

This clone was seen just once. The V call is TRBV5-6, the J call TRBJ2-1; the D is unclear. V was cut by 5 bases and J by 6 bases, with 6 bases left in between. Germline V gene sequence: CDR1 SGHDT, CDR2 YYEEEE. The CDR3 contains 11 residues. DNA of the CDR3: TGTGCCAGCAGGGCTGGCAATGAGCAGTTCTTC. This encodes CASRAGNEQFF. Filled out from reference TRBV5-6 and TRBJ2-1, the complete variable domain reads DAGVTQSPTHLIKTRGQQVTLRCSPKSGHDTVSWYQQALGQGPQFIFQYYEEEERQRGNFPDRFSGHQFPNYSSELNVNALLLGDSALYLCASRAGNEQFFGPGTRLTVL.